This TCR beta chain derives from a study of post-analysis software for immune sequencing data. Whole-study findings and limits: Comparison of patients with controls showed 5 or 6 TRBV segments more frequent in patients, TRBV5-6, TRBV5-1 and TRBV20-1 among them.

Prepared TCR beta cDNA libraries contained unique molecular identifiers. TCRdb reanalysed the PCR reads using MiXCR and keeps one entry per CDR3 protein. Of hundreds of thousands of distinct CDR3 sequences detected, 55% to 60% appear once; the ten largest clones hold 11%. CDR3 length: 15 amino acids. Germline CDR1 and CDR2: SEHNR and FQNEAQ (reference sequence). Trimming pared 8 bases from V and 5 bases from J, leaving 19 bases between. As to this clonotype: Its cognate antigen is unknown.

The sequence was obtained from a girl aged 2-15 years with multiple sclerosis. The chain has TRBV7-9 and TRBJ2-1, with D possibly matching TRBD2 (5 bases). Sequenced: blood. The CDR3: CASEEEGEMDNEQFF. Here the CDR3 DNA reads TGTGCCAGCGAAGAAGAGGGAGAGATGGACAATGAGCAGTTCTTC. Full variable domain (remainder filled in from reference TRBV7-9 and TRBJ2-1): DTGVSQNPRHKITKRGQNVTFRCDPISEHNRLYWYRQTLGQGPEFLTYFQNEAQLEKSRLLSDRFSAERPKGSFSTLEIQRTEQGDSAMYLCASEEEGEMDNEQFFGPGTRLTVL.